This T cell receptor beta chain was recorded in a study of circulating and synovial CD4+ cells in juvenile arthritis. This clone was observed a single time. Its specificity is unknown. Assay: immunoSEQ multiplex PCR; the TCRdb copy retains only in-frame clones and omits some. The repertoire holds 15,000 to 20,000 clones, with under 95% as singletons. Overall study results and limits: These blood cells shared more CDR3 sequences with synovium than bulk blood. Bulk blood CD4 samples held at least an order of magnitude more or fewer genomes than CPL.

Source material: CD4+ T cells from blood. The TCR sequence derives from a human donor with juvenile idiopathic arthritis.

The CDR3 nucleotides are TGTGCCAGCACCCCGCAGGGGGCGGCTGGGGCCAACGTCCTGACTTTC. Translating it yields CASTPQGAAGANVLTF. The V and J genes are TRBV9 and TRBJ2-6, with 8 bases fitting TRBD1. This CDR3 is built from 16 residues. Looked up from germline, CDR1 is SGDLS and CDR2 is YYNGEE. The ends lost 6 bases at V and 2 bases at J; junction bases unmatched: 7.